The present entry profiles one T cell receptor beta chain with its context. TCRdb's table, derived via immunoSEQ multiplex PCR, lists solely in-frame clones and lacks some. The sample has roughly 110,000 clones; 65% to 75% are singletons. These data originate in a study of blood T cell repertoires in COVID-19. The receptor was isolated from a human donor with acute or convalescent COVID-19. The donor label of this sample is uncertain. The sequenced sample consisted of peripheral blood.

DNA for the CDR3: TGTGCCAGCAGCTCCTCGACAGGTCCCTATGGCTACACCTTC. Translating gives CASSSSTGPYGYTF. The V gene is TRBV7-8, the J gene TRBJ1-2; possibly TRBD1 for D (6 bases). The CDR3 totals 14 residues. Per the germline V gene, CDR1 is SGHVS and CDR2 is FQNEAQ. V was cut by 4 bases and J by 4 bases, with 13 bases left in between.